At least ten counts were recorded for the clone carrying this T cell receptor (beta chain). The data originate from a study of CD8 T cells in ankylosing spondylitis. Using its own MiXCR run on the 5' RACE reads, TCRdb lists one record per CDR3 protein. The data contain some 87,000 distinct CDR3 sequences, around 10% of them singletons. Source material: blood, either unsorted or a sorted T cell fraction (not recorded which). The sequence was obtained from a male donor with ankylosing spondylitis or in good health (not recorded which).

The CDR3 region has the DNA TGCAGTGCTGGAGGGACTTTAAAAAGCACAGATACGCAGTATTTT. Its protein product is CSAGGTLKSTDTQYF. The V gene is TRBV20-1, the J gene TRBJ2-3; possible D gene TRBD2, 6 bases. This CDR3 region has 15 residues. The V gene lost 5 bases and the J gene lost 0 bases, with 15 bases spanning the gap. Germline V gene data show CDR1 as DFQATT and CDR2 as SNEGSKA (reference sequence).